This TCR beta chain was sequenced during a study of T cells in Graves' hyperthyroidism and ophthalmopathy. Study-level points and caveats: Model predictions of ophthalmopathy came a median approximately 6.5 months before onset. Most clonotypes expanded in the thyroid (above 0.001) were also present in blood.

RNA transcripts served as the template for amplifying TCR beta CDR3 regions. TCR CDR3 regions were first amplified by RT-PCR with HTBI primers. TCRdb re-called the multiplex PCR reads through MiXCR, storing one row per CDR3 protein. The sample has roughly 500,000 distinct CDR3 sequences; around 24% are singletons. Active moderate-to-severe ophthalmopathy, Clinical Activity Score at least 3, NOSPECS at least 4, under 3 months' duration. Patients were excluded for uncontrolled infection, other autoimmune disease, pregnancy or lactation. The V gene end was trimmed by 7 bases and the J gene end by 0 bases; junction bases not matched to a gene: 7. The CDR3 loop spans 17 amino acids. Germline loops: CDR1 SGHVS, CDR2 FQNEAQ. As concerns this clonotype: Its target is unknown.

The clonotype originates from a woman aged 25-40 years with Graves' ophthalmopathy. The chain carries TRBV7-8 and TRBJ2-6, with 9 bases aligning to TRBD1. Sequencing input: blood. CDR3 region: CASTVGTGISGANVLTF. As DNA, the CDR3 is TGTGCCAGCACGGTGGGGACAGGGATCTCTGGGGCCAACGTCCTGACTTTC.